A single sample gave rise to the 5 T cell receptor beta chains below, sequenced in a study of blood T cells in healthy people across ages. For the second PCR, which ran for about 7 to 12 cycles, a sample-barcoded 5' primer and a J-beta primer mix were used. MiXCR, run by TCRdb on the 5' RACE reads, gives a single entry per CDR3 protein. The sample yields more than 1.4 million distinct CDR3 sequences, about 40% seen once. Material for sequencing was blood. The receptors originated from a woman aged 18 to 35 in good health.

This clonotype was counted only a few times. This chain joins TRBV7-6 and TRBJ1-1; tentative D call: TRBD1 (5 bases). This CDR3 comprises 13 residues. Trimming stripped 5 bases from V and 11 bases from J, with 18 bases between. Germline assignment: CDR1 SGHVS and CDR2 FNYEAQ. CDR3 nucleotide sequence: TGTGCCAGCAGCGCGGGGGTCCTCGATGTGGCTTTCTTT. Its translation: CASSAGVLDVAFF.

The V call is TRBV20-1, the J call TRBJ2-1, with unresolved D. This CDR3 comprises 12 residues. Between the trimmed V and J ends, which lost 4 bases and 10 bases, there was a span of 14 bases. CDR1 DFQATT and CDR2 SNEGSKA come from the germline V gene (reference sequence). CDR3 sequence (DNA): TGCAGTGCTAAAGATGGCACTAACGAGCAGTTCTTC. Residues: CSAKDGTNEQFF.

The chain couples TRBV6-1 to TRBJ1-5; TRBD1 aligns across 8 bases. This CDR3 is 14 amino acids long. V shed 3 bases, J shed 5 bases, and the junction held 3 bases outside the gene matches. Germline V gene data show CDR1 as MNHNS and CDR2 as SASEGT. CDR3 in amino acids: CASSETGVYQPQHF. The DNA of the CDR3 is TGTGCCAGCAGTGAGACAGGGGTCTATCAGCCCCAGCATTTT.

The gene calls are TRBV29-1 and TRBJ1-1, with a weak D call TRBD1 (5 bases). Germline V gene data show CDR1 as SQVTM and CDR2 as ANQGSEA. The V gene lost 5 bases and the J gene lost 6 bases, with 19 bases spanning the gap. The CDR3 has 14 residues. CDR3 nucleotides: TGCAGCGTTACAGAGGGGCCCCTTCTGGCTGAAGCTTTCTTT. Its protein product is CSVTEGPLLAEAFF.

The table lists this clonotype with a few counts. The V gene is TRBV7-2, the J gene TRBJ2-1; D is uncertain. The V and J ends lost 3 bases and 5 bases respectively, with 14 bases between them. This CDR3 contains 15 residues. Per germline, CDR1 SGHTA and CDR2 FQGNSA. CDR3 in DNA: TGTGCCAGCAGCTTGGGTTGGGCACCCAACAATGAGCAGTTCTTC. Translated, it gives CASSLGWAPNNEQFF.